These 20 T cell receptor beta chains were all obtained from the same sample, sequenced in a study of shared clonotypes between healthy human individuals. Profiling relied on immunoSEQ multiplex PCR, and the TCRdb table lists in-frame clones only, not all of them. The repertoire includes over 2 million clones, roughly 95% of them detected once, and 0.13% sits in the top ten. Material: naive CD4+ T cells sorted from blood. The subset: CD45RA+ positively selected. Every receptor here comes from a man younger than 35 in good health.

The gene calls are TRBV6-5 and TRBJ2-6, with D hard to call. The CDR3 sequence is 14 residues long. Per germline, CDR1 MNHEY and CDR2 SVGAGI. With 5 bases removed from V and 0 bases from J, the gap between germline ends came to 5 bases. The CDR3 sequence is CASSPPSGANVLTF. The CDR3, as DNA: TGTGCCAGCAGTCCCCCCTCTGGGGCCAACGTCCTGACTTTC.

Note on this clone: Other nucleotide sequences from this sample produce the same CDR3. The chain carries TRBV5-1 and TRBJ2-7; TRBD1 agrees at 8 bases. The CDR3 length is 14 residues. The germline V gene encodes CDR1 SGHRS and CDR2 YFSETQ. V shed 3 bases and J 0 bases; nucleotides not matched to a gene: 2. DNA of the CDR3: TGCGCCAGCAGCTCGACAGGGGACTCCTACGAGCAGTACTTC. Translation: CASSSTGDSYEQYF. The variable domain in full, with the rest retrieved from reference TRBV5-1 and TRBJ2-7, is KAGVTQTPRYLIKTRGQQVTLSCSPISGHRSVSWYQQTPGQGLQFLFEYFSETQRNKGNFPGRFSGRQFSNSRSEMNVSTLELGDSALYLCASSSTGDSYEQYFGPGTRLTVT.

Only one count was recorded for this clone. The J gene is TRBJ2-5, the V gene TRBV7-8; D call uncertain. Trimming stripped 7 bases from V and 0 bases from J, with 9 bases between. The V gene's germline CDR1 is SGHVS and CDR2 FQNEAQ. The CDR3 is 13 amino acids. The CDR3 sequence is CASTGKYQETQYF. The CDR3 DNA is TGTGCCAGCACTGGAAAGTACCAAGAGACCCAGTACTTC.

This chain joins TRBV5-4 and TRBJ2-1; D may be TRBD1 or TRBD2 (5 bases each). The germline V gene encodes CDR1 SGHNT and CDR2 YYREEE (reference sequence). Trimming left V 1 base short and J 7 bases short, with 6 bases between. CDR3 size: 12 residues. The CDR3 protein is CASSLWGNEQFF. DNA of the CDR3: TGTGCCAGCAGCTTGTGGGGGAATGAGCAGTTCTTC.

J is TRBJ2-2 and V is TRBV5-1, with D possibly TRBD2 on 6 matching bases. V was clipped by 0 bases and J by 4 bases, with 10 bases between them. CDR1 and CDR2 (germline): SGHRS, YFSETQ. The CDR3 runs 15 residues. CDR3 loop: CASSLGGKGTGELFF. In DNA form, the CDR3 reads TGCGCCAGCAGCTTGGGCGGGAAGGGCACCGGGGAGCTGTTTTTT.

As to this clone: A much larger clone lies a single base off, so this may be a read error. Distinct nucleotide sequences in the sample also encode this CDR3. This chain links TRBV6-6 with TRBJ1-1; D remains unclear. Germline assignment: CDR1 MNHNY and CDR2 SVGAGI (reference sequence). The CDR3 loop spans 13 amino acids. Trimming shortened V by 0 bases and J by 3 bases, and 5 bases separated the two germline ends. The CDR3 nucleotides read TGTGCCAGCAGTTACTCGAGGGACACTGAAGCTTTCTTT. This translates into CASSYSRDTEAFF.

The chain combines TRBV4-3 with TRBJ2-3; D is ambiguous. This CDR3 comprises 16 residues. The V gene lost 5 bases and the J gene lost 2 bases, with 17 bases spanning the gap. Germline CDR1 LGHNA, CDR2 YSLEER. CDR3 DNA sequence: TGCGCCAGCAGCTCGCTCGGACGGCAGACCACAGATACGCAGTATTTT. Encoded protein: CASSSLGRQTTDTQYF.

The chain recombines TRBV5-4 with TRBJ2-7; 7 bases agree with TRBD1. V dropped 2 bases and J dropped 3; count of bases not matched to a gene: 5. This CDR3 spans 14 amino acids. The V gene's germline CDR1 is SGHNT and CDR2 YYREEE (reference sequence). The DNA for the CDR3 is TGTGCCAGCAGCTTAAGACAGGGCTACTACGAGCAGTACTTC. Protein product: CASSLRQGYYEQYF.

This clone was observed a single time. J is TRBJ1-2 and V is TRBV7-2; D gene unclear. With 4 bases removed from V and 7 bases from J, the gap between germline ends came to 16 bases. The CDR3 is 14 amino acids. Per the germline V gene, CDR1 is SGHTA and CDR2 is FQGNSA. CDR3 in amino acids: CASSSPVGRGGYTF. CDR3 bases: TGTGCCAGCAGCTCGCCGGTGGGCCGAGGTGGCTACACCTTC.

This chain connects TRBV30 to TRBJ2-1; D tentatively fits TRBD1 or TRBD2 (7 bases each). Germline values: CDR1 GTSNPN, CDR2 SVGIG (reference sequence). Trimming removed 0 bases at V and 8 bases at J, with 17 bases between. There are 15 residues in the CDR3. In DNA, the CDR3 is TGTGCCTGGAGTGTAAGCGGGACAGTCTCCGATGAGCAGTTCTTC. It is translated as CAWSVSGTVSDEQFF. The full variable domain, its missing parts supplied by reference TRBV30 and TRBJ2-1, is SQTIHQWPATLVQPVGSPLSLECTVEGTSNPNLYWYRQAAGRGLQLLFYSVGIGQISSEVPQNLSASRPQDRQFILSSKKLLLSDSGFYLCAWSVSGTVSDEQFFGPGTRLTVL.

J is TRBJ2-3 and V is TRBV29-1; unclear D gene. Germline loops: CDR1 SQVTM, CDR2 ANQGSEA. The CDR3 is 13 amino acids. V shed 7 bases and J shed 0 bases, with 11 bases lying between them. The CDR3 region is CSGRKPSTDTQYF. CDR3 in DNA: TGCAGCGGAAGGAAACCTAGCACAGATACGCAGTATTTT.

The chain is built from TRBV10-2 and TRBJ2-5; TRBD1 might be the D (6 bases). Germline values: CDR1 WSHSY, CDR2 SAAADI. The V and J ends lost 5 bases and 2 bases respectively, with 18 bases between them. This CDR3 region has 16 residues. CDR3 coding DNA: TGCGCCAGCAGTCACCCGATACAGGGTTGGCAAGAGACCCAGTACTTC. Its translation is CASSHPIQGWQETQYF.

The chain combines TRBV27 with TRBJ2-6; the match to TRBD1 covers 12 bases. The V gene end was trimmed by 5 bases and the J gene end by 4 bases; junction bases not matched to a gene: 6. Germline assignment: CDR1 MNHEY and CDR2 SMNVEV (reference sequence). This CDR3 has 17 amino acids. The CDR3 spells CASSPGQGAGGANVLTF. DNA for the CDR3: TGTGCCAGCAGTCCGGGACAGGGGGCGGGAGGGGCCAACGTCCTGACTTTC.

The chain employs TRBV6-5 and TRBJ1-6; weak D call: TRBD1 (6 bases). CDR3 length: 15 amino acids. The V gene lost 2 bases and the J gene lost 7 bases, with 12 bases spanning the gap. The germline CDR1 and CDR2 sequences are MNHEY and SVGAGI. The CDR3 region has the DNA TGTGCCAGCAGTTACCGCGGGACAACGAATTCACCCCTCCACTTT. Translating gives CASSYRGTTNSPLHF.

The V call is TRBV4-1, the J call TRBJ2-1; TRBD2 matches 10 bases. Unmatched junction bases numbered 1, after V lost 0 bases and J lost 11 bases. The CDR3 totals 13 residues. Germline loops: CDR1 MGHRA, CDR2 YSYEKL. The CDR3 sequence: CASSQEAGGQQFF. The CDR3 bases are TGCGCCAGCAGCCAAGAAGCGGGAGGGCAGCAGTTCTTC.

The chain carries TRBV5-1 and TRBJ2-5; unclear D gene. This CDR3 spans 13 amino acids. CDR1 is SGHRS, CDR2 YFSETQ, per germline. V was cut by 4 bases and J by 0 bases, with 7 bases left in between. The CDR3, as DNA: TGCGCCAGCAGCGGGGTTGACCAAGAGACCCAGTACTTC. Translating gives CASSGVDQETQYF.

The CDR3 region is CASSQVAFTQETQYF. The CDR3 nucleotides read TGCGCCAGCAGCCAAGTCGCGTTTACCCAAGAGACCCAGTACTTC. The rearrangement links TRBV4-3 to TRBJ2-5; D call uncertain. The CDR3 consists of 15 residues. The V end was cut by 1 base, the J end by 1 base, with 10 bases between. Looked up from germline, CDR1 is LGHNA and CDR2 is YSLEER.

The V call is TRBV10-3, the J call TRBJ1-6; D is possibly TRBD1 (5 bases). The germline V gene has CDR1 ENHRY and CDR2 SYGVKD. Trimming removed 6 bases at V and 10 bases at J, with 16 bases between. The CDR3 runs 14 residues. CDR3: CAIRGDSLGSPLHF. The CDR3 DNA is TGTGCCATCAGGGGGGACTCCTTGGGCTCACCCCTCCACTTT.

The chain carries TRBV4-3 and TRBJ2-1; D possibly corresponds to TRBD1 (5 bases). CDR3 size: 14 residues. Germline-derived CDR1 and CDR2 are LGHNA and YSLEER. With 0 bases removed from V and 4 bases from J, the gap between germline ends came to 7 bases. CDR3 residues: CASSQETAYNEQFF. The CDR3 nucleotides are TGCGCCAGCAGCCAAGAGACAGCTTACAATGAGCAGTTCTTC.

The chain is built from TRBV5-1 and TRBJ2-7; 7 positions agree with TRBD1. The CDR3 totals 14 residues. Germline-derived CDR1 and CDR2 are SGHRS and YFSETQ. The trim removed 1 base at V and 1 base at J, leaving 2 bases unmatched. CDR3 protein: CASSLMGQSYEQYF. The CDR3 nucleotides are TGCGCCAGCAGCTTGATGGGACAGTCCTACGAGCAGTACTTC.